This is a list of T cell receptor beta chains from one sample in a study of T cell responses to AZD1222 COVID-19 vaccine. Using immunoSEQ multiplex PCR, the repertoire was profiled, and TCRdb retains in-frame clones only, with some absent. The sample has some 170,000 clones; 85% to 90% are singletons. The sample in question was peripheral blood, obtained on day 0 of AZD1222 vaccination. Receptors originate from an adult in good health. The CDR3 runs from the conserved cysteine through the conserved F or W. D genes are given only for firm matches. Clone size is not always given. Where it is, it says once, few, many or a class for expanded clones.

V: TRBV6-5
D: -
size: once
J: TRBJ2-5
CDR3: CASSYDRDSGTQYF
DNA: TGTGCCAGCAGTTACGACAGAGACTCGGGGACCCAGTACTTC

V: TRBV7-9
D: -
size: -
J: TRBJ1-6
CDR3: CASSQGALWGSPLHF
DNA: TGTGCCAGCAGCCAAGGAGCGTTATGGGGTTCACCCCTCCACTTT

V: TRBV24-1
D: -
size: -
J: TRBJ2-5
CDR3: CATRGREHQETQYF
DNA: TGTGCCACCCGCGGGCGGGAACACCAAGAGACCCAGTACTTC

V: TRBV4-1
D: -
size: -
J: TRBJ2-1
CDR3: CASSQVRVNEQFF
DNA: TGCGCCAGCAGCCAAGTAAGGGTGAATGAGCAGTTCTTC

V: TRBV28
D: TRBD1
size: -
J: TRBJ2-7
CDR3: CASSSPGTAPYEQYF
DNA: TGTGCCAGCAGTTCTCCCGGGACAGCGCCCTACGAGCAGTACTTC

V: TRBV5-6
D: -
size: once
J: TRBJ1-6
CDR3: CASSFTRRSSYNSPLHF
DNA: TGTGCCAGCAGCTTTACGCGGAGAAGCTCCTATAATTCACCCCTCCACTTT

V: TRBV25-1
D: TRBD1
size: -
J: TRBJ1-3
CDR3: CASSGWTGRGNTIYF
DNA: TGTGCCAGCAGTGGTTGGACAGGCAGAGGAAACACCATATATTTT

V: TRBV24-1
D: -
size: -
J: TRBJ2-4
CDR3: CATSDGSSGLAKNIQYF
DNA: TGTGCCACCAGTGATGGGTCGAGCGGATTAGCCAAAAACATTCAGTACTTC

V: TRBV28
D: TRBD1
size: -
J: TRBJ1-2
CDR3: CASSLGTGVNYGYTF
DNA: TGTGCCAGCAGCCTCGGGACAGGGGTTAACTATGGCTACACCTTC

V: TRBV5-1
D: TRBD1
size: few
J: TRBJ2-3
CDR3: CASSPDRGTDTQYF
DNA: TGCGCCAGCAGCCCGGACAGGGGCACAGATACGCAGTATTTT

V: TRBV2
D: TRBD2
size: -
J: TRBJ2-1
CDR3: CASRGGSNEQFF
DNA: TGTGCCAGCAGGGGAGGGTCCAATGAGCAGTTCTTC

V: TRBV6-5
D: -
size: -
J: TRBJ2-1
CDR3: CASGAYNEQFF
DNA: TGTGCCAGCGGGGCTTACAATGAGCAGTTCTTC

V: TRBV10-3
D: -
size: -
J: TRBJ2-7
CDR3: CATRRAYEQYF
DNA: TGTGCCACCCGGAGGGCCTACGAGCAGTACTTC